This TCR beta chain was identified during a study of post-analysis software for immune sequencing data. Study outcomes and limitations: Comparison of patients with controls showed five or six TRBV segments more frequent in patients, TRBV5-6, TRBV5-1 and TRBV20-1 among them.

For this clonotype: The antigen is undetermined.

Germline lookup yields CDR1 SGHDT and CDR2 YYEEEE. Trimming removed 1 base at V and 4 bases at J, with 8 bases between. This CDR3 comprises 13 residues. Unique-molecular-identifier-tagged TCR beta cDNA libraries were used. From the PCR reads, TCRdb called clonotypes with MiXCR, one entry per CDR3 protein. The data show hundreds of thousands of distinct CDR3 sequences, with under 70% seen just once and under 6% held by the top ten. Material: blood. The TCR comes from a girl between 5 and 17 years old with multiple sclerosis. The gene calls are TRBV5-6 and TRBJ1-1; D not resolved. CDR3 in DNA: TGTGCCAGCAGCTTGTGGCCCCCCACTGAAGCTTTCTTT. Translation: CASSLWPPTEAFF. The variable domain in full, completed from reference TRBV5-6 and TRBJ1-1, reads DAGVTQSPTHLIKTRGQQVTLRCSPKSGHDTVSWYQQALGQGPQFIFQYYEEEERQRGNFPDRFSGHQFPNYSSELNVNALLLGDSALYLCASSLWPPTEAFFGQGTRLTVV.